Shown below are 12 T cell receptor beta chains from a single sample sequenced in a study of T cell repertoires and HLA-DP antigens. What these receptors recognize is not known. Data came from immunoSEQ multiplex PCR; TCRdb stores just in-frame clones and leaves some out. The sample yields 65,000 to 95,000 clones, just under 80% seen once. The sequencing input was CD4+ T cells from PBMCs. Receptor source: a man between 60 and 70 years old in good health and CMV-seronegative.

The rearrangement links TRBV19 to TRBJ1-1; D possibly corresponds to TRBD1 (5 bases). V gave up 4 bases and J gave up 8 bases, with 20 bases separating them. Germline V gene sequence: CDR1 LNHDA, CDR2 SQIVND (reference sequence). This CDR3 is built from 15 residues. The CDR3 DNA reads as TGTGCCAGTAGTACCGACACCCCGACAGTACCCGAAGCTTTCTTT. Protein sequence: CASSTDTPTVPEAFF.

The chain uses TRBV7-2 and TRBJ2-1, with a possible D match to TRBD1 (5 bases). CDR3 length: 14 amino acids. V gave up 5 bases and J gave up 9 bases, with 17 bases separating them. The germline V gene has CDR1 SGHTA and CDR2 FQGNSA. CDR3 nucleotide sequence: TGTGCCAGCAGCCCCATCATAGGGGCGGCTGAGCAGTTCTTC. Translated, it gives CASSPIIGAAEQFF.

Only a few counts were recorded for this clone. The V and J genes are TRBV7-2 and TRBJ2-3, with D perhaps assigned TRBD1 or TRBD2 (6 bases each). Trimming pared 7 bases from V and 0 bases from J, leaving 14 bases between. The germline gives CDR1 SGHTA, CDR2 FQGNSA. The CDR3 has 15 amino acids. The DNA of the CDR3 is TGTGCCAGCACCTCCGGGGGCCACAGCACAGATACGCAGTATTTT. Translating gives CASTSGGHSTDTQYF.

CDR3 nucleotides: TGTGCCAGTAGTATGGCGGGACAGTATTACAATGAGCAGTTCTTC. The encoded protein is CASSMAGQYYNEQFF. V is TRBV19 and J is TRBJ2-1; tentatively, D is TRBD1 (7 bases). Trimming left V 3 bases short and J 4 bases short, with 13 bases between. CDR1 and CDR2 (germline): LNHDA, SQIVND (reference sequence). The CDR3 spans 15 residues.

This chain connects TRBV19 to TRBJ1-4; D remains unclear. This CDR3 comprises 14 residues. CDR1 and CDR2 from the germline V gene are LNHDA and SQIVND (reference sequence). V was pared by 6 bases and J by 6 bases, with 14 bases between. DNA of the CDR3: TGTGCCAGTAGCAAAGGTAACTGGGATGAAAAACTGTTTTTT. The encoded protein is CASSKGNWDEKLFF.

The chain links TRBV18 to TRBJ1-1; no definite D call. V shed 1 base and J shed 4 bases, with 13 bases lying between them. The CDR3 has 15 residues. Germline V lookup: CDR1 KGHSH, CDR2 LQKENI. CDR3 residues: CASSPQNLGGTEAFF. The CDR3 region has the DNA TGTGCCAGCTCACCACAAAATTTGGGTGGCACTGAAGCTTTCTTT.

This chain connects TRBV7-6 to TRBJ2-3, with D possibly matching TRBD1 (5 bases). V was pared by 4 bases and J by 4 bases, with 9 bases between. This CDR3 has 13 residues. Looked up from germline, CDR1 is SGHVS and CDR2 is FNYEAQ. CDR3 residues: CASSSPGSDTQYF. CDR3 in DNA: TGTGCCAGCAGCTCACCAGGGTCAGATACGCAGTATTTT.

The V call is TRBV7-9, the J call TRBJ1-6; no reliable D call. CDR3 length: 16 amino acids. Germline loops: CDR1 SEHNR, CDR2 FQNEAQ (reference sequence). Deletions cut 4 bases from V and 5 bases from J, with 15 bases between. CDR3 bases: TGTGCCAGCAGCTCCTACCCGACGGATCATAATTCACCCCTCCACTTT. It translates to CASSSYPTDHNSPLHF.

With regard to this clone: This sample includes further DNA sequences coding for the same CDR3. This chain's CDR3 is CASSLGLAGVTDTQYF. The CDR3 DNA is TGTGCCAGCAGCCTAGGACTAGCGGGGGTTACAGATACGCAGTATTTT. The J gene is TRBJ2-3, the V gene TRBV11-2; 13 bases map to TRBD2. Germline V gene data show CDR1 as SGHAT and CDR2 as FQNNGV. The ends lost 5 bases at V and 3 bases at J; junction bases unmatched: 5. CDR3 length: 16 residues.

The chain carries TRBV4-2 and TRBJ1-6; D not resolved. The CDR3 consists of 20 residues. The V end was cut by 1 base, the J end by 0 bases, with 19 bases between. The V gene's germline CDR1 is LGHNA and CDR2 YNFKEQ. In DNA form, the CDR3 reads TGTGCCAGCAGCCAAGTCAGCAAGGGCGGGCAGAGCTCCTATAATTCACCCCTCCACTTT. Translating it yields CASSQVSKGGQSSYNSPLHF.

The chain employs TRBV2 and TRBJ2-5, with D hard to call. V lost 4 bases and J lost 5, with 11 bases in between. The CDR3 runs to 13 residues. From germline, CDR1 is SNHLY and CDR2 FYNNEI. CDR3 residues: CASSADGTETQYF. The CDR3 coding sequence is TGTGCCAGCAGTGCGGACGGTACCGAGACCCAGTACTTC.

A single count supports this clone. The CDR3 bases are TGTGCCAGCAGCCCAGGGACAGGGGCGCTCCGATATGGCTACACCTTC. It yields the protein CASSPGTGALRYGYTF. The chain joins TRBV5-5 to TRBJ1-2; 10 bases are a match to TRBD1. The CDR3 is 16 residues long. The germline gives CDR1 SGHKS, CDR2 YYEKEE (reference sequence). V dropped 4 bases and J dropped 5; count of bases not matched to a gene: 11.